Below, 16 T cell receptor beta chains from the same sample are listed, as sequenced in a study of Ad26.COV2.S vaccination and SARS-CoV-2 variants. Using immunoSEQ multiplex PCR, the repertoire was profiled, and TCRdb retains in-frame clones only, with some absent. The sample holds fewer than 800,000 clones, roughly 90% seen once. As to treatment: approximately 18 received Ad26.COV2.S at low or high dose, single or two shots; a few received placebo; per-sample allocation not given. Sample collection was performed on day 63 after the first vaccine or placebo injection. This specimen was peripheral blood, taken in a trial of Ad26.COV2.S vaccine versus placebo. The receptors derive from a person aged 18 to 65 who received the Ad26.COV2.S COVID-19 vaccine or a placebo.

The chain recombines TRBV7-9 with TRBJ2-2; D may be TRBD1 (5 bases). Trimming cost V 0 bases and J 9 bases, with 8 bases left between them. The CDR3 is 13 residues long. Germline assignment: CDR1 SEHNR and CDR2 FQNEAQ (reference sequence). The CDR3 bases are TGTGCCAGCAGCTTAGCAGGGGTCCGGGAGCTGTTTTTT. It yields the protein CASSLAGVRELFF.

V usage is TRBV2 and J usage is TRBJ1-1; the D is unclear. In germline, CDR1 is SNHLY, CDR2 FYNNEI. The CDR3 spans 13 residues. V was clipped by 3 bases and J by 6 bases, with 11 bases between them. The chain's CDR3 is CASSDYVQAEAFF. The CDR3 DNA reads TGTGCCAGCAGTGACTATGTGCAGGCTGAAGCTTTCTTT.

This clone was observed once. The chain couples TRBV15 to TRBJ2-7; no clear D gene. The germline gives CDR1 LNHNV, CDR2 YYDKDF (reference sequence). V lost 0 bases and J lost 7, with 13 bases in between. CDR3 length: 14 residues. The CDR3 region is CATSREGSGREQYF. The CDR3 DNA reads as TGTGCCACCAGCAGAGAAGGGTCAGGCAGGGAGCAGTACTTC. The complete variable domain, with remaining parts taken from reference TRBV15 and TRBJ2-7, reads DAMVIQNPRYQVTQFGKPVTLSCSQTLNHNVMYWYQQKSSQAPKLLFHYYDKDFNNEADTPDNFQSRRPNTSFCFLDIRSPGLGDTAMYLCATSREGSGREQYFGPGTRLTVT.

As to this clone: Other nucleotide sequences in the sample specify the same CDR3. The V call is TRBV5-1, the J call TRBJ1-2, with D unresolved. Germline CDR1 and CDR2: SGHRS and YFSETQ. There are 13 residues in the CDR3. Trimming stripped 0 bases from V and 3 bases from J, with 6 bases between. In nucleotides, the CDR3 is TGCGCCAGCAGCTTGGACCGGGACTATGGCTACACCTTC. Its translation: CASSLDRDYGYTF.

The genes are TRBV6-6 and TRBJ2-2, with D unclear. Looked up from germline, CDR1 is MNHNY and CDR2 is SVGAGI (reference sequence). This CDR3 contains 15 residues. Trimming left V 2 bases short and J 7 bases short, with 14 bases between. This chain's CDR3 is CASSYRVAPVGELFF. As DNA, the CDR3 is TGTGCCAGCAGTTACAGGGTGGCCCCTGTCGGGGAGCTGTTTTTT.

About this clone itself: Other DNA sequences of this sample code for an identical CDR3. In nucleotides, the CDR3 is TGCGCCAGCAGCTTGGGCCTAGCGGGGAACAATGAGCAGTTCTTC. Amino acid sequence: CASSLGLAGNNEQFF. V is TRBV5-1 and J is TRBJ2-1; 9 nucleotides line up with TRBD2. The V and J ends lost 0 bases and 5 bases, in that order; junction bases with no gene match: 3. CDR3 length: 15 amino acids. Germline V gives CDR1 SGHRS, CDR2 YFSETQ.

V gene TRBV4-2 combines with J gene TRBJ2-1, with 12 bases fitting TRBD2. There are 16 residues in the CDR3. The germline CDR1 and CDR2 sequences are LGHNA and YNFKEQ. Trimming cost V 3 bases and J 8 bases; bases outside gene matches: 8. The CDR3 is CASSHATSGSWYEQFF. CDR3 bases: TGTGCCAGCAGCCATGCGACTAGCGGGAGTTGGTATGAGCAGTTCTTC.

Only a few counts were recorded for this clone. This chain joins TRBV5-5 and TRBJ2-7; D might be TRBD2 (7 bases). V shed 0 bases and J shed 1 base, with 14 bases lying between them. This CDR3 contains 16 residues. The germline V gene has CDR1 SGHKS and CDR2 YYEKEE (reference sequence). In nucleotides, the CDR3 is TGTGCCAGCAGCTTGGATTCGGGGGGACAATCCTACGAGCAGTACTTC. It translates to CASSLDSGGQSYEQYF. Using reference TRBV5-5 and TRBJ2-7 for the parts outside the CDR3, the full variable domain is DAGVTQSPTHLIKTRGQQVTLRCSPISGHKSVSWYQQVLGQGPQFIFQYYEKEERGRGNFPDRFSARQFPNYSSELNVNALLLGDSALYLCASSLDSGGQSYEQYFGPGTRLTVT.

The genes are TRBV4-1 and TRBJ2-6; 11 bases are a match to TRBD1. The CDR3 covers 22 residues. V lost 3 bases, J lost 0 bases, and 16 bases stayed unmatched. Germline CDR1 and CDR2: MGHRA and YSYEKL. For the CDR3, the DNA is TGCGCCAGCAGCCATCTTCCTCCCGGGACAGGGGGAAGGGCCTCTGGGGCCAACGTCCTGACTTTC. Residues: CASSHLPPGTGGRASGANVLTF.

This clone was seen just once. The chain links TRBV27 to TRBJ2-1; D call uncertain. Germline V gives CDR1 MNHEY, CDR2 SMNVEV (reference sequence). CDR3 size: 14 residues. Trimming removed 2 bases at V and 3 bases at J, with 8 bases between. CDR3 DNA: TGTGCCAGCAGTTTAGCGCCCTACTACAATGAGCAGTTCTTC. This encodes CASSLAPYYNEQFF.

The rearrangement uses TRBV7-3 and TRBJ2-3; D might be TRBD1 or TRBD2, each matching 6 bases. Trimming cost V 3 bases and J 0 bases, with 16 bases left between them. The CDR3 is made up of 17 amino acids. CDR1 is SGHTA and CDR2 is FQGTGA in the germline V gene. The CDR3 DNA follows: TGTGCCAGCAGCTTCGGGGGCACGAGTGCTAGCACAGATACGCAGTATTTT. The encoded protein is CASSFGGTSASTDTQYF.

This clone was counted only a few times. The gene calls are TRBV6-5 and TRBJ2-7; D is unclear. CDR3 length: 13 amino acids. Germline V gene data show CDR1 as MNHEY and CDR2 as SVGAGI. With 0 bases removed from V and 7 bases from J, the gap between germline ends came to 10 bases. This CDR3 reads CASSYSPLREQYF. The DNA for the CDR3 is TGTGCCAGCAGTTACTCTCCCTTGCGAGAGCAGTACTTC.

The chain has TRBV7-9 and TRBJ1-6; 10 bases are a match to TRBD1. The CDR3 loop spans 15 amino acids. Germline CDR1 and CDR2: SEHNR and FQNEAQ (reference sequence). Trimming at V came to 0 bases and at J to 7 bases, leaving 0 bases not matched to a gene. The CDR3: CASSLADRGNSPLHF. The CDR3 coding sequence is TGTGCCAGCAGCTTAGCGGACAGGGGGAATTCACCCCTCCACTTT.

This chain links TRBV3-1 (or the pseudogene TRBV3-2) with TRBJ2-5, with 9 bases that match TRBD2. Germline CDR1 reads LGHDT; CDR2 reads YNNKEL (reference sequence). This CDR3 is built from 15 residues. Unmatched junction bases numbered 7, after V lost 4 bases and J lost 4 bases. The CDR3: CASSPRVAGAETQYF. The CDR3, as DNA: TGTGCCAGCAGCCCCCGGGTAGCGGGGGCAGAGACCCAGTACTTC.

This clone was observed a handful of times. This chain uses TRBV12-5 with TRBJ2-3, with 8 bases identical to TRBD2. Per germline, CDR1 LGHNT and CDR2 FRNRAP. The CDR3 length is 15 residues. Trimming took 2 bases from V and 6 from J; bases not matched to a gene: 7. CDR3 sequence reads: CASGLRRGAEDTQYF. In DNA, the CDR3 is TGTGCTAGTGGTTTGAGGCGGGGGGCCGAGGATACGCAGTATTTT.

The chain employs TRBV6-5 and TRBJ2-1; TRBD1 matches at 10 bases. The CDR3 spans 13 residues. J lost 7 bases, V lost 8 bases, and 5 bases had no gene match. Germline CDR1 MNHEY, CDR2 SVGAGI. DNA of the CDR3: TGTGCCAGCTCCAGGACAGGGGGAAATGAGCAGTTCTTC. This codes for CASSRTGGNEQFF.